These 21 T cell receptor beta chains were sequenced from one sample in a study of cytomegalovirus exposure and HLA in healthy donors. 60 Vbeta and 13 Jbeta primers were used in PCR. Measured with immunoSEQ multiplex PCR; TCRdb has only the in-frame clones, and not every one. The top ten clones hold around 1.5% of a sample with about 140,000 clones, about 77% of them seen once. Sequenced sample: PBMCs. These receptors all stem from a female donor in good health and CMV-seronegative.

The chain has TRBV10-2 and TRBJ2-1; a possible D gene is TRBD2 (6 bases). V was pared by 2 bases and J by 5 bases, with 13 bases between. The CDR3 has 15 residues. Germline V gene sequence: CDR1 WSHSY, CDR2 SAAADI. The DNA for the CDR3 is TGCGCCAGCAGTGAGCGACTAGTCCAGGACAATGAGCAGTTCTTC. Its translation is CASSERLVQDNEQFF.

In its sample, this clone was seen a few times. CDR3 bases: TGTGCCAGTAGCGTGGGGGGGAATTCACCCCTCCACTTT. Translation gives CASSVGGNSPLHF. The chain combines TRBV19 with TRBJ1-6, with D maybe TRBD1 (5 bases). With 6 bases removed from V and 7 bases from J, the gap between germline ends came to 10 bases. Germline V CDR1 and CDR2: LNHDA, SQIVND (reference sequence). CDR3 length equals 13 residues.

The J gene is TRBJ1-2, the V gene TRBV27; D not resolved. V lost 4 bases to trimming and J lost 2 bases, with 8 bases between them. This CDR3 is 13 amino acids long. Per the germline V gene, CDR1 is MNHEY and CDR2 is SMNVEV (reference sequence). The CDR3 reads CASSYSRNYGYTF. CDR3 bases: TGTGCCAGCAGTTACTCACGGAACTATGGCTACACCTTC.

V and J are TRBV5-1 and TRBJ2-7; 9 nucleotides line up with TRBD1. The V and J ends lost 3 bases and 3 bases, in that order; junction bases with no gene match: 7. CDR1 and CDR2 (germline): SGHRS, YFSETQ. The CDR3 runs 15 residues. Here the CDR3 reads CASSWTGEDDYEQYF. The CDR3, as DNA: TGCGCCAGCAGCTGGACAGGGGAAGATGACTACGAGCAGTACTTC.

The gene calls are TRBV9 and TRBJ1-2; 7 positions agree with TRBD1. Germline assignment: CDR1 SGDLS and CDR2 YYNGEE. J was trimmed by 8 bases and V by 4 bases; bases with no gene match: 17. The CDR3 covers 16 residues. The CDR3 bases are TGTGCCAGCAGCCAGGGGGATTCGGGACACCGGTGGGGCTACACCTTC. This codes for CASSQGDSGHRWGYTF. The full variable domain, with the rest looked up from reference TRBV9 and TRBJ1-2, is DSGVTQTPKHLITATGQRVTLRCSPRSGDLSVYWYQQSLDQGLQFLIQYYNGEERAKGNILERFSAQQFPDLHSELNLSSLELGDSALYFCASSQGDSGHRWGYTFGSGTRLTVV.

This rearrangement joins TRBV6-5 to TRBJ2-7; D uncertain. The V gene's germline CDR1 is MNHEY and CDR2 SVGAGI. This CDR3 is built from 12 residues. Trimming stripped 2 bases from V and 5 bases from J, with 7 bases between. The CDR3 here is CASSYGQNEQYF. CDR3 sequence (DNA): TGTGCCAGCAGTTACGGCCAGAACGAGCAGTACTTC.

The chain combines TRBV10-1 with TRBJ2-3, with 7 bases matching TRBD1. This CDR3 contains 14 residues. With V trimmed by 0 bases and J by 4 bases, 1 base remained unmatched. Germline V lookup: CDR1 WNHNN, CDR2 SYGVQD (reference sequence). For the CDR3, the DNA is TGCGCCAGCAGTGAGTCGACAGGGTCAGATACGCAGTATTTT. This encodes CASSESTGSDTQYF.

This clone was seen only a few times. Here the CDR3 DNA reads TGCGCCAGCAGCCTAAAATTACCCGGGGAGCTGTTTTTT. This gives the protein CASSLKLPGELFF. The rearrangement joins TRBV5-1 to TRBJ2-2, with D unclear. The CDR3 is made up of 13 amino acids. CDR1 and CDR2 from the germline V gene are SGHRS and YFSETQ. V gave up 4 bases and J gave up 6 bases, with 10 bases separating them.

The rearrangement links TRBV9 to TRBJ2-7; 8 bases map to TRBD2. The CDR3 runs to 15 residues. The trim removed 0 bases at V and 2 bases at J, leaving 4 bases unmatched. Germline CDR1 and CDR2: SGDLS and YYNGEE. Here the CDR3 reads CASSVASGSPYEQYF. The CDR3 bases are TGTGCCAGCAGCGTAGCCAGCGGGAGCCCCTACGAGCAGTACTTC.

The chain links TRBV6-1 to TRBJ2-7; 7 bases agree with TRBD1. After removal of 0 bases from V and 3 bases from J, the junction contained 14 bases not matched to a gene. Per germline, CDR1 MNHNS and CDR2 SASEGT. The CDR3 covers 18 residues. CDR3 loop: CASSEALLSGRGNYEQYF. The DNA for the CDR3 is TGTGCCAGCAGTGAAGCGCTTCTTTCTGGCAGGGGGAACTACGAGCAGTACTTC.

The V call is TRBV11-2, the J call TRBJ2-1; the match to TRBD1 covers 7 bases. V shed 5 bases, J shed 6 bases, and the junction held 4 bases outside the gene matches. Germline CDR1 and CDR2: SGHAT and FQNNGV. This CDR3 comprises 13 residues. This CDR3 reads CASSLRQGNEQFF. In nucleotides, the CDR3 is TGTGCCAGCAGCCTTCGACAGGGCAATGAGCAGTTCTTC.

The DNA for the CDR3 is TGTGCCACCAGCAGAGATCTTATACTAGCGGATAAAGAGACCCAGTACTTC. Its translation: CATSRDLILADKETQYF. The chain uses TRBV15 and TRBJ2-5; 8 bases are shared with TRBD2. CDR1 is LNHNV, CDR2 YYDKDF, per germline (reference sequence). This CDR3 comprises 17 residues. V dropped 0 bases and J dropped 3; count of bases not matched to a gene: 9. Complete variable domain (other parts from reference TRBV15 and TRBJ2-5): DAMVIQNPRYQVTQFGKPVTLSCSQTLNHNVMYWYQQKSSQAPKLLFHYYDKDFNNEADTPDNFQSRRPNTSFCFLDIRSPGLGDTAMYLCATSRDLILADKETQYFGPGTRLLVL.

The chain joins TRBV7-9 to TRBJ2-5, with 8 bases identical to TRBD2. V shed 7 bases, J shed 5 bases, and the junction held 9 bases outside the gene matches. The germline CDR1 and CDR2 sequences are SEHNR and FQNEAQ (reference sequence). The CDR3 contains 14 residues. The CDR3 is CASTPGGAFETQYF. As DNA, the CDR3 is TGTGCCAGCACCCCCGGGGGGGCCTTCGAGACCCAGTACTTC.

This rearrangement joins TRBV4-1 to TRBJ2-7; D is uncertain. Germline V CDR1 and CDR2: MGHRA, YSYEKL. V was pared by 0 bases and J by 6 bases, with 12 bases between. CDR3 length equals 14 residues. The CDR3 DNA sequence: TGCGCCAGCAGCCAAGAACCAGGAACGCGCGAGCAGTACTTC. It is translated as CASSQEPGTREQYF.

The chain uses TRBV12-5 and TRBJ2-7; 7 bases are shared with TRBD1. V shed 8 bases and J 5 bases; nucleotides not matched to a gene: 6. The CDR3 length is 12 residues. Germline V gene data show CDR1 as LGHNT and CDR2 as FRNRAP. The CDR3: CASTTGNHEQYF. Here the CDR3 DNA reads TGTGCTAGTACGACAGGGAACCACGAGCAGTACTTC.

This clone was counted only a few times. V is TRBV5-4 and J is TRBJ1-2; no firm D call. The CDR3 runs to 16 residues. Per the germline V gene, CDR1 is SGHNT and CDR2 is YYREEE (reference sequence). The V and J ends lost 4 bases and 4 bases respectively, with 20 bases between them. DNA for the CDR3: TGTGCCAGCAGCCCGGGGTGGGCCCAGGCCCTCTATGGCTACACCTTC. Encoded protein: CASSPGWAQALYGYTF.

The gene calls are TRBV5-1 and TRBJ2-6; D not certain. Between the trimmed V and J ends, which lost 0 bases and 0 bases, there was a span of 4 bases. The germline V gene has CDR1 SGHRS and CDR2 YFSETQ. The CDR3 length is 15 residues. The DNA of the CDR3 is TGCGCCAGCAGCTTGGAGCTCTCTGGGGCCAACGTCCTGACTTTC. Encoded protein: CASSLELSGANVLTF.

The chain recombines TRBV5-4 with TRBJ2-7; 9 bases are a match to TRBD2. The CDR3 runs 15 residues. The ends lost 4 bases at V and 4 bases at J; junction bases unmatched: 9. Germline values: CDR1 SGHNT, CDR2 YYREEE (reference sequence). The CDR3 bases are TGTGCCAGCAGCCTAGGCGGGAGCGGGGGGTACGAGCAGTACTTC. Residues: CASSLGGSGGYEQYF.

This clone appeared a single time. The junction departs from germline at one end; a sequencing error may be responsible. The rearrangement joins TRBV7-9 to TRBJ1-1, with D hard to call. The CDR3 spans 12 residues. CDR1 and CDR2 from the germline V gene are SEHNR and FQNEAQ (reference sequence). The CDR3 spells CSSSPGNTEAFF. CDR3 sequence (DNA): TGTTCCAGCAGCCCCGGGAACACTGAAGCTTTCTTT.

The CDR3 sequence is CASSSPAPGSGNIQYF. The DNA for the CDR3 is TGCGCCAGCAGCTCTCCGGCGCCCGGGAGTGGAAACATTCAGTACTTC. The gene calls are TRBV10-1 and TRBJ2-4, with D possibly TRBD2 on 6 matching bases. The V and J ends lost 6 bases and 6 bases respectively, with 21 bases between them. Germline V gene data show CDR1 as WNHNN and CDR2 as SYGVQD (reference sequence). The CDR3 contains 16 residues.

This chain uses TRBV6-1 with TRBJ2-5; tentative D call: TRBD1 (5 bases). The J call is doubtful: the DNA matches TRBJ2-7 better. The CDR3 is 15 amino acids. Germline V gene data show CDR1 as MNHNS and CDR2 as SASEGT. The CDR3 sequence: CASSEVGSRDYEQYF. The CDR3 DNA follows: TGTGCCAGCAGTGAAGTTGGCTCCAGGGACTACGAGCAGTACTTC.